The 23 T cell receptor beta chains listed next were all sequenced from one sample in a study of blood T cells in healthy people across ages. Primed by a sample-barcoded 5' primer and a J-beta primer mix, a second PCR proceeded for about 7 to 11 cycles. MiXCR was run by TCRdb on the 5' RACE reads, yielding one entry per CDR3 protein. Of around 1,800,000 distinct CDR3 sequences listed, 35% to 50% are singletons. What was sequenced was blood. These receptors all come from a human donor in good health.

V is TRBV20-1 and J is TRBJ2-7, with a possible D match to TRBD1 (6 bases). Germline V gives CDR1 DFQATT, CDR2 SNEGSKA (reference sequence). Trimming removed 4 bases from V and 0 bases from J, with 13 bases in between. The CDR3 totals 14 residues. CDR3 sequence reads: CSANPGHGSYEQYF. CDR3 nucleotides: TGCAGTGCTAATCCGGGACACGGCTCCTACGAGCAGTACTTC.

The DNA for the CDR3 is TGTGCCAGCAGGGGGCTAGATTACACAGATACGCAGTATTTT. This translates into CASRGLDYTDTQYF. This rearrangement joins TRBV12-3 or TRBV12-4 to TRBJ2-3; perhaps TRBD1 as D (5 bases). The ends were cut back, 6 bases at V and 2 bases at J, with 12 bases in the middle. The CDR3 extends over 14 amino acids.

J is TRBJ2-3 and V is TRBV4-3, with 11 bases identical to TRBD2. The CDR3 sequence is 19 residues long. Germline loops: CDR1 LGHNA, CDR2 YSLEER. J was trimmed by 0 bases and V by 3 bases; bases with no gene match: 11. CDR3 in DNA: TGCGCCAGCAGCCAGGACCGGCCCACTAGCGGGGGAAGCACAGATACGCAGTATTTT. As protein: CASSQDRPTSGGSTDTQYF.

This clonotype was counted only a few times. V gene TRBV6-6 combines with J gene TRBJ1-2; perhaps TRBD1 as D (5 bases). Trimming took 4 bases from V and 0 from J, leaving 15 bases between them. There are 16 residues in the CDR3. The V gene's germline CDR1 is MNHNY and CDR2 SVGAGI (reference sequence). This CDR3 reads CASSSPSRASNYGYTF. In DNA form, the CDR3 reads TGTGCCAGCAGTTCCCCCTCCAGGGCCTCTAACTATGGCTACACCTTC.

Only a few counts were recorded for this clonotype. The gene calls are TRBV12-3 or TRBV12-4 and TRBJ1-2; TRBD1 might be the D (5 bases). The CDR3 contains 15 residues. V gave up 5 bases and J gave up 3 bases, with 16 bases separating them. Here the CDR3 DNA reads TGTGCCAGCAGTAGCTCGACAGACCCGGACTATGGCTACACCTTC. It is translated as CASSSSTDPDYGYTF.

This clonotype was found once. The chain uses TRBV20-1 and TRBJ2-4; TRBD2 matches 9 bases. Judging by the DNA end, TRBJ2-7 fits better; the J call may be wrong. The CDR3 loop spans 14 amino acids. CDR1 is DFQATT, CDR2 SNEGSKA, per germline (reference sequence). The CDR3 sequence: CSARVAGVTYEQYF. CDR3 in DNA: TGCAGTGCTAGGGTAGCGGGGGTGACCTACGAGCAGTACTTC.

The J gene is TRBJ2-5, the V gene TRBV20-1; 8 bases line up with TRBD1. This CDR3 region has 15 residues. Trimming at V came to 8 bases and at J to 4 bases, leaving 15 bases not matched to a gene. Germline CDR1 DFQATT, CDR2 SNEGSKA (reference sequence). The DNA for the CDR3 is TGCAGTCCTCGGCAGGGGGCGGTGGATGGAGAGACCCAGTACTTC. It translates to CSPRQGAVDGETQYF.

This clonotype has only a few counts. Here the CDR3 DNA reads TGTGCCAGCAGCCGGGACGTTACCTACGAGCAGTACTTC. Its translation: CASSRDVTYEQYF. The rearrangement joins TRBV7-2 to TRBJ2-7; either TRBD1 or TRBD2 may supply D (5 bases each). The CDR3 is 13 amino acids. Trimming removed 5 bases from V and 2 bases from J, with 10 bases in between. The germline CDR1 and CDR2 sequences are SGHTA and FQGNSA.

This clonotype was recorded only once. The rearrangement links TRBV20-1 to TRBJ2-3; TRBD2 might be the D (5 bases). Germline values: CDR1 DFQATT, CDR2 SNEGSKA (reference sequence). Deletions cut 3 bases from V and 0 bases from J, with 10 bases between. The CDR3 extends over 14 amino acids. CDR3 sequence (DNA): TGCAGTGCTAGGATGTGGACTAGCACAGATACGCAGTATTTT. It is translated as CSARMWTSTDTQYF.

The chain has TRBV6-5 and TRBJ2-4; D tentatively reads TRBD1 or TRBD2 (6 bases each). V was pared by 6 bases and J by 13 bases, with 28 bases between. This CDR3 contains 16 residues. Germline V gene lookup returns CDR1 MNHEY and CDR2 SVGAGI. CDR3: CASRNRGDPKGYGQYF. CDR3 sequence (DNA): TGTGCCAGCAGAAATAGGGGGGACCCCAAGGGCTACGGGCAGTACTTC.

This clonotype was seen only a few times. The chain recombines TRBV6-5 with TRBJ2-7; D gene uncertain. Germline CDR1 and CDR2: MNHEY and SVGAGI. The germline V and J ends were trimmed by 6 bases and 3 bases, with 18 bases remaining between them. CDR3 size: 15 residues. This CDR3 reads CASSPNSDLFYEQYF. CDR3 in DNA: TGTGCCAGCAGCCCTAATTCGGACCTTTTCTACGAGCAGTACTTC.

This clonotype was observed a few times. The chain couples TRBV7-2 to TRBJ1-4; 7 nucleotides line up with TRBD1. Trimming removed 3 bases from V and 5 bases from J; junction bases left unmatched: 6. This CDR3 contains 15 residues. Germline values: CDR1 SGHTA, CDR2 FQGNSA. The CDR3 nucleotides are TGTGCCAGCAGCTTCTCAGGGGGTGCGAATGAAAAACTGTTTTTT. Amino acids: CASSFSGGANEKLFF. Full variable domain (rest looked up from reference TRBV7-2 and TRBJ1-4): GAGVSQSPSNKVTEKGKDVELRCDPISGHTALYWYRQSLGQGLEFLIYFQGNSAPDKSGLPSDRFSAERTGGSVSTLTIQRTQQEDSAVYLCASSFSGGANEKLFFGSGTQLSVL.

This chain joins TRBV6-6 and TRBJ1-2; D call uncertain. CDR1 MNHNY and CDR2 SVGAGI come from the germline V gene (reference sequence). The V end lost 6 bases, the J end lost 7 bases, and 6 bases lay between the germline ends. The CDR3 has 10 amino acids. The CDR3 DNA follows: TGTGCCAGCAGCCAAGGTGGCTACACCTTC. Translating gives CASSQGGYTF.

The V gene is TRBV4-3, the J gene TRBJ2-7; 8 nucleotides match TRBD2. The V gene end was trimmed by 4 bases and the J gene end by 3 bases; junction bases not matched to a gene: 11. This CDR3 is 16 amino acids long. Germline V CDR1 and CDR2: LGHNA, YSLEER. The DNA for the CDR3 is TGCGCCAGCAGCCGCCAGGCGGCGGGGGGCCTCTACGAGCAGTACTTC. It encodes CASSRQAAGGLYEQYF.

This clonotype was counted between two and nine times. The genes are TRBV20-1 and TRBJ1-1; a possible D gene is TRBD1 (5 bases). The germline V gene encodes CDR1 DFQATT and CDR2 SNEGSKA (reference sequence). This CDR3 is 13 amino acids long. Trimming removed 3 bases at V and 4 bases at J, with 12 bases between. The CDR3 DNA reads TGCAGTGCTAGCCTACAGGTGCTCACTGAAGCTTTCTTT. Residues: CSASLQVLTEAFF.

This clonotype occurred a few times. The chain uses TRBV12-3 or TRBV12-4 and TRBJ1-5; the D gene is possibly TRBD1 (5 bases). The CDR3 extends over 13 amino acids. The V gene lost 7 bases and the J gene lost 6 bases, with 13 bases spanning the gap. The CDR3 protein is CASTQDGGQPQHF. The DNA for the CDR3 is TGTGCCAGCACCCAGGACGGGGGTCAGCCCCAGCATTTT.

A few counts support this clonotype. The V call is TRBV12-3 or TRBV12-4, the J call TRBJ2-5; D is perhaps TRBD2 (6 bases). V shed 3 bases and J shed 3 bases, with 11 bases lying between them. The length of the CDR3 is 14 residues. CDR3 region: CASSFGLAKETQYF. CDR3 coding DNA: TGTGCCAGCAGTTTCGGGCTAGCGAAAGAGACCCAGTACTTC.

This CDR3 reads CATSDSQRAEAFF. The CDR3, as DNA: TGTGCCACCAGTGATTCCCAGAGGGCTGAAGCTTTCTTT. The chain has TRBV24-1 and TRBJ1-1; D unclear. Trimming stripped 2 bases from V and 6 bases from J, with 9 bases between. The CDR3 sequence is 13 residues long. Per the germline V gene, CDR1 is KGHDR and CDR2 is SFDVKD.

The CDR3 DNA sequence: TGCAGTGCCAGGCGGCAACGGGGATTTGACTATGGCTACACCTTC. Its translation: CSARRQRGFDYGYTF. V and J are TRBV20-1 and TRBJ1-2; no reliable D call. The CDR3 is 15 amino acids. The germline V gene encodes CDR1 DFQATT and CDR2 SNEGSKA (reference sequence). The V and J ends lost 6 bases and 3 bases respectively, with 20 bases between them.

This clonotype appeared a few times. The rearrangement joins TRBV21-1 to TRBJ2-5. TRBV21-1 represents a pseudogene. This CDR3 contains 14 residues. The chain's CDR3 is CASSKALAGETQYF. CDR3 in DNA: TGTGCCAGCAGCAAGGCCCTCGCTGGTGAGACCCAGTACTTC.

The V gene is TRBV28, the J gene TRBJ2-2; D is undetermined. Germline V gene lookup returns CDR1 MDHEN and CDR2 SYDVKM. The length of the CDR3 is 13 residues. Between the trimmed V and J ends, which lost 5 bases and 9 bases, there was a span of 13 bases. The CDR3 sequence: CASSQDPTRELFF. CDR3 in DNA: TGTGCCAGCAGTCAGGACCCAACCAGGGAGCTGTTTTTT.

The rearrangement uses TRBV12-3 or TRBV12-4 and TRBJ2-1, with D unclear. V dropped 6 bases and J dropped 8 bases, with 23 bases sitting between them. The CDR3 totals 16 residues. The DNA for the CDR3 is TGTGCCAGCAGATCCTCCTGGGATACCGAAGTCGATGAGCAGTTCTTC. It yields the protein CASRSSWDTEVDEQFF.

CDR3 protein: CSARDRTGGNYNEQFF. Here the CDR3 DNA reads TGCAGTGCTAGAGACCGGACAGGGGGCAACTACAATGAGCAGTTCTTC. The V gene is TRBV20-1, the J gene TRBJ2-1, with 11 bases aligning to TRBD1. The germline gives CDR1 DFQATT, CDR2 SNEGSKA (reference sequence). The CDR3 is 16 residues long. The trim removed 0 bases at V and 3 bases at J, leaving 4 bases unmatched.